This TCR beta chain is drawn from a study of T cells in localized non-small cell lung cancer. Broader study findings: Longer survival (overall) was linked to higher T cell density in blood. Out of the top 100 tumor clones, a median roughly 58 were seen in adjacent lung. Of the tissues analyzed, uninvolved adjacent lung showed maximal T cell clonality, greater than tumor.

As concerns this clone: Its antigen remains unknown.

Generated by immunoSEQ multiplex PCR, the TCRdb table keeps only in-frame clones and is missing some. The sample contains over 50,000 clones, about 90% of which appear only once. The germline V gene has CDR1 SGHTA and CDR2 FQGNSA. Trimming pared 4 bases from V and 4 bases from J, leaving 15 bases between. This CDR3 is built from 15 residues. The receptor comes from a woman aged 40 to 75 with stage I lung adenocarcinoma. The chain uses TRBV7-2 and TRBJ2-3; TRBD2 is a possible D gene (6 bases). Sequenced here: peripheral blood, sampled before any cancer treatment. CDR3 DNA: TGTGCCAGCAGCTCGGGACTGGGAGAGGCAGATACGCAGTATTTT. Protein sequence: CASSSGLGEADTQYF.